Following are 5 T cell receptor beta chains from one sample sequenced in a study of shared T cell receptors in the human thymus. The table came from immunoSEQ multiplex PCR; TCRdb's copy has only in-frame clones and leaves some out. The repertoire includes 600,000 to 900,000 clones, 80% to 90% of them detected once, and 0.0095% to 0.011% sits in the top ten. This sample was also put to use in a study of human thymus T cells.

Specimen: thymocytes. These receptors were collected from a girl under three years old with a congenital heart defect.

V usage is TRBV19 and J usage is TRBJ2-7; 9 bases are a match to TRBD2. The V and J ends lost 3 bases and 5 bases, in that order; junction bases with no gene match: 20. The CDR3 totals 19 residues. Germline assignment: CDR1 LNHDA and CDR2 SQIVND (reference sequence). The chain's CDR3 is CASSIYRAGGPPSLDEQYF. DNA for the CDR3: TGTGCCAGTAGTATCTACCGGGCGGGGGGGCCCCCATCCCTCGACGAGCAGTACTTC.

This clone has a handful of counts. V and J are TRBV11-2 and TRBJ1-1; D may be TRBD1 (5 bases). CDR3 length: 12 residues. V was pared by 6 bases and J by 10 bases, with 15 bases between. Germline CDR1 reads SGHAT; CDR2 reads FQNNGV. The chain's CDR3 is CASRGDSRGAFF. CDR3 DNA: TGTGCCAGCAGGGGGGACTCCCGAGGAGCTTTCTTT.

Only a few counts were recorded for this clone. V gene TRBV10-3 combines with J gene TRBJ2-7, with 9 bases matching TRBD1. Germline CDR1 ENHRY, CDR2 SYGVKD. The CDR3 covers 20 residues. Germline trimming cut 4 bases from V and 4 bases from J; bases unmatched to any gene: 23. The CDR3 nucleotides are TGTGCCATCAGTGTATCCGGAAATATAGGTGGGGACAGGGTGGAGTACGAGCAGTACTTC. This encodes CAISVSGNIGGDRVEYEQYF.

This rearrangement joins TRBV13 to TRBJ1-6, with a tentative D call TRBD1 (6 bases). Trimming stripped 5 bases from V and 7 bases from J, with 12 bases between. The CDR3 extends over 14 amino acids. Germline V gene lookup returns CDR1 PRHDT and CDR2 FYEKMQ (reference sequence). This CDR3 reads CASSLDRLNSPLHF. In DNA form, the CDR3 reads TGTGCCAGCAGCCTTGACAGGTTGAATTCACCCCTCCACTTT.

The chain has TRBV27 and TRBJ1-2, with TRBD1 matching 8 bases. The CDR3 spans 17 residues. The germline V gene has CDR1 MNHEY and CDR2 SMNVEV (reference sequence). V trimming: 5 bases; J trimming: 0 bases; junction bases outside the gene matches: 11. CDR3 DNA: TGTGCCAGCAGTCTCCACCCGACAGGGGAGACTAACTATGGCTACACCTTC. Translating gives CASSLHPTGETNYGYTF.